This T cell receptor beta chain originates from a study of T cells in Graves' hyperthyroidism and ophthalmopathy. The study, taken as a whole, reports: Median prediction lead before ophthalmopathy onset was six to eight months with the model. A model of 13 V-J features distinguished ophthalmopathy from stable hyperthyroidism.

TCR beta CDR3 regions were amplified from RNA transcripts. Using the HTBI primer set, a first-round RT-PCR was run on the TCR CDR3. TCRdb re-analysed the multiplex PCR reads in MiXCR, keeping a single row per CDR3 protein. The data contain hundreds of thousands of distinct CDR3 sequences, roughly 40% of them singletons. This clonotype occurred a few times. What it binds is unknown. Sequencing used blood. The receptor comes from a man younger than 30 with Graves' hyperthyroidism.

The CDR3 is CASIPHEQYF. DNA of the CDR3: TGCGCCAGCATCCCCCACGAGCAGTACTTC. The chain is built from TRBV4-3 and TRBJ2-7; D is unresolved. Germline CDR1 is LGHNA and CDR2 is YSLEER. CDR3 length: 10 amino acids. Trimming removed 7 bases from V and 5 bases from J, with 6 bases in between.